Detailed here is one T cell receptor beta chain. The specificity of this receptor is unknown. Base qualities were left out, and no much larger clone turns up one base away. These data originate in a study of blood T cell repertoires in COVID-19 (TCRdb year 2020). The study in broad terms: The collaborator samples originated in the United States, Italy and Spain and spanned the acute and convalescent phases of COVID-19. The prospective study material was composed of cDNA or gDNA derived from T cells, B-cell-depleted T cells, or PBMCs. The dataset comprised deeply sampled blood TCRbeta repertoires from subjects exposed to, actively infected with, or recovered from COVID-19. The repertoires were released in a freely available public database intended as a resource for research on the immune response to SARS-CoV-2. The samples were drawn from the first 160 participants of the ongoing ImmuneRACE study and from roughly 1,300 subjects provided by 6 global collaborators. The sample metadata nearly always contained a de-identified subject ID, COVID-19 status, age in years and sex. Where available, HLA class I and class II types were obtained from metadata supplied by the sample provider rather than from assay-based typing.

TCRbeta CDR3 regions were amplified from genomic DNA by means of the immunoSEQ Assay, a bias-controlled multiplex PCR. The authors processed their data as follows. Within the assay, amplification of reference gene primers was used to estimate how many nucleated cells each sample contained. To quantify the absolute abundance of each unique TCRbeta CDR3 rearrangement, sequence reads were collapsed and filtered. For each sample, productive Simpson clonality was calculated as the square root of Simpson's diversity index over productive rearrangements. Entries here come from immuneACCESS through TCRdb and include only in-frame sequences with V and J called. Some clones fail to appear in such tables; in the studies checked, an unresolved V gene covers under half of the shortfall, and the cause of the remainder is unknown. V, J and clone size were drawn from that table, and D and trimming were deduced from the DNA. Present in this sample are a few hundred thousand clones, 65% to 85% of which were seen just once. Clones ranked in the top ten supply about 2.1% of the sample.

The collaborating institutions used their own protocols to collect whole blood in K2EDTA tubes. For TCRbeta analysis, collaborator samples were shipped as frozen whole blood, as isolated PBMCs, or as DNA extracted from either sample type. The paper's findings and limits, for the study overall: Clinical and demographic metadata were provided uncurated, with the amount varying by source and participant.

CDR1 and CDR2, per the germline V gene, are SGHAT and FQNNGV. At the junction V is shortened by 3 bases and J by 8 bases, with 11 bases in between. From cysteine to phenylalanine, the CDR3 is 14 amino acids long. Only the CDR3 DNA stays, 42 bases, in frame from base 1. The TCR was taken from a woman aged 55-69 years with acute or convalescent COVID-19. Sequencing was carried out using peripheral blood. Recombination linked TRBV11-2 to TRBJ1-6; the D gene identity is not certain. The CDR3 protein: CASSFTGFDSPLHF. In nucleotide form, the sequence is TGTGCCAGCAGCTTCACGGGTTTTGATTCACCCCTCCACTTT.